This T cell receptor (beta chain) was retrieved from a study of blood T cell dynamics during melanoma immunotherapy. General study results and limits: Disease-control patients' PBMC repertoires became either more clonal or more diverse at W3.

Clones were read by immunoSEQ multiplex PCR, and TCRdb kept only the in-frame ones, dropping some. The sample includes roughly 8,700 clones, 65% to 90% of them seen just once. On this clone itself: Its antigen is undetermined.

Specified time point: week 3, after first cycle of checkpoint inhibitor. Response was assessed by RECIST 1.1 at 12 weeks, except a couple of rapid progressors. Prior systemic cancer therapy, immunosuppressant use and other active malignancies excluded patients. This TCR was recovered from a human donor with melanoma. Sample: blood, taken from a patient treated with checkpoint blockade.

The CDR3: CASSPPGSGNTIYF. In nucleotides, the CDR3 is TGTGCCAGCTCACCACCGGGATCTGGAAACACCATATATTTT. This rearrangement joins TRBV18 to TRBJ1-3; no clear D gene. Trimming left V 0 bases short and J 1 base short, with 4 bases between. The CDR3 extends over 14 amino acids. Germline CDR1 KGHSH, CDR2 LQKENI.